This T cell receptor (beta chain) was obtained from a study of T cell changes during pregnancy in multiple sclerosis. Assay: immunoSEQ multiplex PCR; the TCRdb copy retains only in-frame clones and omits some. The repertoire holds about 75,000 clones, with around 92% as singletons. This CDR3 spans 14 amino acids. The trim removed 2 bases at V and 6 bases at J, leaving 7 bases unmatched. CDR1 and CDR2 (germline): MNHNY, SVGAGI (reference sequence). The material sequenced was peripheral blood, taken in the first trimester of pregnancy. The gene calls are TRBV6-6 and TRBJ2-7, with 7 bases identical to TRBD2. The TCR comes from a female donor in good health, enrolled as a control in a pregnancy study. CDR3 nucleotide sequence: TGTGCCAGCAGTTACGATGGCGGGAGCGTCGAGCAGTACTTC. It is translated as CASSYDGGSVEQYF.